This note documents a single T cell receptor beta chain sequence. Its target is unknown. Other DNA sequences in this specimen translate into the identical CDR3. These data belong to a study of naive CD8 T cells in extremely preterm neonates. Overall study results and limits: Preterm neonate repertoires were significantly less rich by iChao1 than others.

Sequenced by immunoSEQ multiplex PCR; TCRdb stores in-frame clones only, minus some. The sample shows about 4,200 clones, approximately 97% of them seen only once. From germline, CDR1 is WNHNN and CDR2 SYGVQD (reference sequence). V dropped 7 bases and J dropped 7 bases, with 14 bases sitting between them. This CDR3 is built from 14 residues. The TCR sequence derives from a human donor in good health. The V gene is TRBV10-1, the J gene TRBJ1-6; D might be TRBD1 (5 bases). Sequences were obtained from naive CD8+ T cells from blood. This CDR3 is CASISSGENSPLHF. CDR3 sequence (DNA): TGCGCCAGCATCTCTTCGGGGGAAAATTCACCCCTCCACTTT.